A single TCR beta chain is shown here with its context. How the authors handled the data: Nucleated cell counts were estimated from reference gene primer amplification. Measured with immunoSEQ multiplex PCR; TCRdb has only the in-frame clones, and not every one. V and J calls and clone size follow that table, whereas D and trimming were derived from the DNA. The sample yields approximately 290,000 clones, 75% to 90% seen once. This specimen belongs to a study of blood T cell repertoires in COVID-19. Study at large: Acute and convalescent COVID-19 specimens originated in the United States, Italy and Spain. The analysed material was cDNA or gDNA that came from T cells, B-cell-depleted T cells, or PBMCs.

CDR1 is MDHEN, CDR2 SYDVKM, per germline. CDR3 size: 14 residues. The ends lost 5 bases at V and 8 bases at J; junction bases unmatched: 8. Specimen: peripheral blood. This TCR derives from a man aged 18 to 29 with active or convalescent COVID-19. V gene TRBV28 combines with J gene TRBJ1-4; the match to TRBD1 covers 7 bases. CDR3 DNA sequence: TGTGCCAGCAGTCCCCCCTCCAGGGGGGAAAAACTGTTTTTT. Its protein product is CASSPPSRGEKLFF.